The present T cell receptor beta chain was sequenced within a study of blood T cells in healthy people across ages. Using a J-beta primer mix together with a sample-barcoded 5' primer, a second PCR was run for about 6 to 12 cycles. MiXCR, run by TCRdb on the 5' RACE reads, gives a single entry per CDR3 protein. Of over 1,300,000 distinct CDR3 sequences listed, approximately 59% are singletons. Overall study results and limits: Donor CMV status, an unknown factor, possibly confounded changes in expanded clonotypes. Because sorting was not performed, PBMCs prevented conclusive naive versus antigen-experienced comparison.

Points on this clonotype: No antigen is known for it.

The sample comprised blood. The receptor was isolated from a man between 18 and 29 years old in good health.

The CDR3 loop reads CASAPRAGQPQHF. The DNA of the CDR3 is TGTGCCAGCGCACCCCGTGCTGGGCAGCCCCAGCATTTT. The V and J genes are TRBV7-2 and TRBJ1-5; D gene uncertain. Germline loops: CDR1 SGHTA, CDR2 FQGNSA. V was clipped by 8 bases and J by 7 bases, with 15 bases between them. This CDR3 region has 13 residues.